The 8 T cell receptor beta chains given below trace back to one sample, sequenced in a study of shared clonotypes between healthy human individuals. Generated by immunoSEQ multiplex PCR, the TCRdb table keeps only in-frame clones and is missing some. The sample lists roughly 2 million clones; 85% to 95% were seen once. The source material was naive CD4+ T cells sorted from blood. Sample subset: CD45RA+ positively selected. The receptors come from a man aged 18 to 29 in good health.

This clone showed up just once. In the same sample, other DNA sequences code for this CDR3. The genes are TRBV5-1 and TRBJ2-2; perhaps TRBD2 as D (5 bases). The V gene lost 2 bases and the J gene lost 4 bases, with 9 bases spanning the gap. The CDR3 runs to 14 residues. Germline V gene data show CDR1 as SGHRS and CDR2 as YFSETQ. CDR3 in amino acids: CASSLEGGTGELFF. In DNA form, the CDR3 reads TGCGCCAGCAGCTTAGAGGGCGGCACCGGGGAGCTGTTTTTT.

This clone is a singleton in its sample. The chain combines TRBV27 with TRBJ2-1; D assignment may be TRBD1 or TRBD2 (7 bases each). V was clipped by 6 bases and J by 5 bases, with 32 bases between them. CDR1 MNHEY and CDR2 SMNVEV come from the germline V gene (reference sequence). The CDR3 is 20 residues long. The CDR3 protein is CASRSGRGLLELGVHNEQFF. Here the CDR3 DNA reads TGTGCCAGCAGATCGGGGAGGGGGCTCTTGGAACTCGGGGTCCACAATGAGCAGTTCTTC.

The V call is TRBV2, the J call TRBJ2-1; D is perhaps TRBD1 (6 bases). There are 16 residues in the CDR3. Deletions cut 1 base from V and 2 bases from J, with 12 bases between. Per the germline V gene, CDR1 is SNHLY and CDR2 is FYNNEI. The CDR3 coding sequence is TGTGCCAGCAGTGAAGTACGACAGGAACCCTACAATGAGCAGTTCTTC. This encodes CASSEVRQEPYNEQFF.

This clone was seen a handful of times. This rearrangement joins TRBV9 to TRBJ1-1; no reliable D call. Per germline, CDR1 SGDLS and CDR2 YYNGEE. V dropped 5 bases and J dropped 0 bases, with 5 bases sitting between them. This CDR3 spans 12 amino acids. As DNA, the CDR3 is TGTGCCAGCAGATCCTTGAACACTGAAGCTTTCTTT. Protein product: CASRSLNTEAFF. Supplemented by reference TRBV9 and TRBJ1-1, the full variable domain reads DSGVTQTPKHLITATGQRVTLRCSPRSGDLSVYWYQQSLDQGLQFLIQYYNGEERAKGNILERFSAQQFPDLHSELNLSSLELGDSALYFCASRSLNTEAFFGQGTRLTVV.

In regard to this clone: This sample also contains other DNA sequences that code for the same CDR3. The gene calls are TRBV2 and TRBJ1-5, with 8 bases lining up with TRBD1. Germline V lookup: CDR1 SNHLY, CDR2 FYNNEI. J lost 4 bases, V lost 5 bases, and 7 bases had no gene match. The CDR3 runs to 15 residues. The CDR3 DNA reads TGTGCCAGCAGTCCGCAGGGGGCGCGAAATCAGCCCCAGCATTTT. The encoded protein is CASSPQGARNQPQHF.

The rearrangement joins TRBV4-3 to TRBJ2-3; the D is unclear. V was shortened by 3 bases and J by 3 bases, with 10 bases between the two germline ends. CDR1 is LGHNA and CDR2 is YSLEER in the germline V gene. This CDR3 contains 14 residues. The CDR3 nucleotides are TGCGCCAGCAGCCAGGAAAAAAAGACAGATACGCAGTATTTT. Protein: CASSQEKKTDTQYF.

This clone was seen a single time. V gene TRBV4-1 combines with J gene TRBJ1-6, with 7 positions matching TRBD1. The CDR3 covers 19 residues. CDR1 is MGHRA and CDR2 is YSYEKL in the germline V gene. V was clipped by 0 bases and J by 0 bases; unmatched bases: 8. CDR3 in amino acids: CASSQDSQGQSSYNSPLHF. Here the CDR3 DNA reads TGCGCCAGCAGCCAAGATAGTCAGGGACAGAGCTCCTATAATTCACCCCTCCACTTT.

The chain recombines TRBV10-1 with TRBJ2-1, with D perhaps matching TRBD1 or TRBD2 (5 bases each). CDR3 length equals 13 residues. V was cut by 8 bases and J by 8 bases, with 16 bases left in between. In germline, CDR1 is WNHNN, CDR2 SYGVQD (reference sequence). The CDR3 coding sequence is TGCGCCAGCTGCTCGGAAGAGGGGTATGAGCAGTTCTTC. Protein: CASCSEEGYEQFF.